Listed below are T cell receptor beta chains from one sample, sequenced in a study of blood T cell repertoires in COVID-19. Some clones are missing from TCRdb's copy, which holds only in-frame ones; the method was immunoSEQ multiplex PCR. The data hold some 220,000 clones, with roughly 86% observed a single time. The specimen sequenced was peripheral blood. These receptors were obtained from a man aged 45 to 65 with acute or convalescent COVID-19. Each CDR3 is given with its conserved first and last residue.

cdr3_aa | j_call | v_call
CASSQAGQGSSPLHF | TRBJ1-6 | TRBV3-1/TRBV3-2
CASSLSGTGGTYEQYF | TRBJ2-7 | TRBV27
CAWSATGGRAFF | TRBJ1-1 | TRBV30
CATSDPDRQEAFF | TRBJ1-1 | TRBV24-1
CASSWGTEPYEQYF | TRBJ2-7 | TRBV13
CASRWTELSNQPQHF | TRBJ1-5 | TRBV5-5
CASSPRTGGQYF | TRBJ2-7 | TRBV19
CAWSNSNYGYTF | TRBJ1-2 | TRBV30
CASRAGTGNSPLHF | TRBJ1-6 | TRBV11-2
CASSLDREETQYF | TRBJ2-5 | TRBV5-4
CASSWTGLNQPQHF | TRBJ1-5 | TRBV5-1
CASSLSGKQPQHF | TRBJ1-5 | TRBV7-2
CASSETGGYTEAFF | TRBJ1-1 | TRBV27
CASTGGQGIFYEQYF | TRBJ2-7 | TRBV6-5
CASSSAIPGTPSYEQYF | TRBJ2-7 | TRBV2
CASMSGRDNEQFF | TRBJ2-1 | TRBV13
CASRRQAEAFF | TRBJ1-1 | TRBV28
CASRTAYNEQFF | TRBJ2-1 | TRBV2
CASSQDTTGLDYGYTF | TRBJ1-2 | TRBV4-1
CATTTGERQPQHF | TRBJ1-5 | TRBV10-2
CASSMGQLRNTF | TRBJ1-2 | TRBV19
CASSGGQTPYEQYF | TRBJ2-7 | TRBV9
CASTGLAGWEQFF | TRBJ2-1 | TRBV3-1/TRBV3-2
CASSQVPGGGNEQFF | TRBJ2-1 | TRBV3-1/TRBV3-2
CASSLADRNTEAFF | TRBJ1-1 | TRBV5-1
CASSPWTEYNYGYTF | TRBJ1-2 | TRBV13
CAGLGTSGANEQFF | TRBJ2-1 | TRBV2
CASSPTGNSPLHF | TRBJ1-6 | TRBV11-3
CASRPDFSYEQYF | TRBJ2-7 | TRBV5-5
CAWSVPGATNTGELFF | TRBJ2-2 | TRBV30
CASSPRDRAYEQYF | TRBJ2-7 | TRBV3-1/TRBV3-2
CAGDPGTDAFF | TRBJ1-1 | TRBV30
CARTPRQLGRLKFF | TRBJ2-1 | TRBV5-3
CAIRPDRDTGELFF | TRBJ2-2 | TRBV10-3
CASSLTGTSGSYEQYF | TRBJ2-7 | TRBV28
CAWDLGTDTQYF | TRBJ2-3 | TRBV30
CATSDFQGDSYEQYF | TRBJ2-7 | TRBV24-1
CASSRTGQYTEAFF | TRBJ1-1 | TRBV3-1/TRBV3-2
CSASETGYGYTF | TRBJ1-2 | TRBV20-1
CASSSHGTGDCNQPQHF | TRBJ1-5 | TRBV7-3
CASSKDQGASTEAFF | TRBJ1-1 | TRBV21-1
CSGGSGANVLTF | TRBJ2-6 | TRBV29-1
CASSQIGVYEQYF | TRBJ2-7 | TRBV14
CASSQAGSTAAQYF | TRBJ2-3 | TRBV4-1
CASSLSISSYEQYF | TRBJ2-7 | TRBV6-5
CASSLQYGTGGNNQPQHF | TRBJ1-5 | TRBV5-4
CASSPTGGRGEQFF | TRBJ2-1 | TRBV2
CASSLRGQGEAGYTF | TRBJ1-2 | TRBV7-6
CASSLGRERDTQYF | TRBJ2-3 | TRBV11-3
CASSTQGPSGTEAFF | TRBJ1-1 | TRBV9